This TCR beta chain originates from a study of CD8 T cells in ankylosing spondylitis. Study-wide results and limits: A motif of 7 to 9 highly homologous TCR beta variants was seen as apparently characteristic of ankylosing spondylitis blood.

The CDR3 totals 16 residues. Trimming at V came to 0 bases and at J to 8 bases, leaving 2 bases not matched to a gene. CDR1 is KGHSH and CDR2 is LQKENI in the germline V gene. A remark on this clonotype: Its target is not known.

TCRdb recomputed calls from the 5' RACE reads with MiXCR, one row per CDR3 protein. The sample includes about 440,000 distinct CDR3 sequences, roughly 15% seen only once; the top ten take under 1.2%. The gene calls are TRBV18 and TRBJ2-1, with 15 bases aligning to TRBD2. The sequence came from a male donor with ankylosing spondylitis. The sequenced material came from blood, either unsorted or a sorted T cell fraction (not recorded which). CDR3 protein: CASSPPGLAGGDEQFF. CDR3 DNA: TGTGCCAGCTCACCACCCGGACTAGCGGGAGGGGATGAGCAGTTCTTC.